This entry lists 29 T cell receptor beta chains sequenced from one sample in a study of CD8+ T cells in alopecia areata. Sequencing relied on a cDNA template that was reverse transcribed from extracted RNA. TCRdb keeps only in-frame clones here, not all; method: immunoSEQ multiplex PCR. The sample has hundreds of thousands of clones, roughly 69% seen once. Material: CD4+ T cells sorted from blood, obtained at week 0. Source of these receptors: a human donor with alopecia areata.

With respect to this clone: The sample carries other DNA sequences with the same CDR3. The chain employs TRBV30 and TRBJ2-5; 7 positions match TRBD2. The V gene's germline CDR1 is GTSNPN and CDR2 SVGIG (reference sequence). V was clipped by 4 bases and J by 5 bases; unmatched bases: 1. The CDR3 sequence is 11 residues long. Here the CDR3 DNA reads TGTGCCTGGACTAGCGGTGAGACCCAGTACTTC. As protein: CAWTSGETQYF.

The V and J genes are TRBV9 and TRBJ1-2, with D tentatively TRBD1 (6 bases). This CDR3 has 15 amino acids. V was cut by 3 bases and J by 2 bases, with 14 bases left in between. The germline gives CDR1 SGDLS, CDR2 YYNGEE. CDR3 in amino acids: CASSGGTLMNYGYTF. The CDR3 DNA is TGTGCCAGCAGCGGCGGGACACTGATGAACTATGGCTACACCTTC.

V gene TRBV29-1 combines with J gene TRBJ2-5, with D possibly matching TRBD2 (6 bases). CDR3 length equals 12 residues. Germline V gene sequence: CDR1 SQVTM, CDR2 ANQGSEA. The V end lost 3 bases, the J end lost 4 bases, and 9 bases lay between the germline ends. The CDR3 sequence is CSVDRGTETQYF. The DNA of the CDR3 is TGCAGCGTTGATCGCGGGACAGAGACCCAGTACTTC.

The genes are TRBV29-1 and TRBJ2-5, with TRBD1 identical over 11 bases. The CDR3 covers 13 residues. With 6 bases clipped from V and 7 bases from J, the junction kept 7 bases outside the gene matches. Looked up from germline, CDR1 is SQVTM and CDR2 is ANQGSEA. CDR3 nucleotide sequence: TGCAGCGTGGGACAGGGGGATTTTGGGACCCAGTACTTC. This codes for CSVGQGDFGTQYF.

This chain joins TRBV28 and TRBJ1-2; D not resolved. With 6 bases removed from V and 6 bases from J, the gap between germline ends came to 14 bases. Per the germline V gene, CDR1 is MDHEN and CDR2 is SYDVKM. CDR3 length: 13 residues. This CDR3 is CASRTVGMHGYTF. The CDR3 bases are TGTGCCAGCAGGACGGTCGGAATGCATGGCTACACCTTC.

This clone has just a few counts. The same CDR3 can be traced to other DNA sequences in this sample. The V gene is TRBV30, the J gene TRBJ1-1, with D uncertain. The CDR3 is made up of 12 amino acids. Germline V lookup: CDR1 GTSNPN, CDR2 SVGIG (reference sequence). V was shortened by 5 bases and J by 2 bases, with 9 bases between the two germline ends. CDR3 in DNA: TGTGCCTGGGGCCGGGATAACACTGAAGCTTTCTTT. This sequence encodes CAWGRDNTEAFF.

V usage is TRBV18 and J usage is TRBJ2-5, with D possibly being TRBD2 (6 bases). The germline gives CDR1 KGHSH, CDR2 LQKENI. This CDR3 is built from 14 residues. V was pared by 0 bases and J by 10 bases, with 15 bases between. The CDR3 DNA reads TGTGCCAGCTCACCACCGACTAGAGAACCGGGCCAGTACTTC. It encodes CASSPPTREPGQYF.

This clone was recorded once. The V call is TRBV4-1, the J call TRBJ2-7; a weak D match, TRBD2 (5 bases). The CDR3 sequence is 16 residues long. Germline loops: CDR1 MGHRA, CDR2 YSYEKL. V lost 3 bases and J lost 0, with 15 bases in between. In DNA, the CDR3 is TGCGCCAGCAGCCACCTGGACTTAATGAGCTCCTACGAGCAGTACTTC. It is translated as CASSHLDLMSSYEQYF.

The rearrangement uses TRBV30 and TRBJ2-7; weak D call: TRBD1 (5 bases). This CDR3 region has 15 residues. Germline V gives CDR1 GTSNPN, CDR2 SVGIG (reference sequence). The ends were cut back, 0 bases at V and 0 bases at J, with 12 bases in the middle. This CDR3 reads CAWSVTQGVSYEQYF. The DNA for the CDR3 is TGTGCCTGGAGTGTAACGCAGGGTGTCTCCTACGAGCAGTACTTC. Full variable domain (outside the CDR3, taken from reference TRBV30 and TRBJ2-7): SQTIHQWPATLVQPVGSPLSLECTVEGTSNPNLYWYRQAAGRGLQLLFYSVGIGQISSEVPQNLSASRPQDRQFILSSKKLLLSDSGFYLCAWSVTQGVSYEQYFGPGTRLTVT.

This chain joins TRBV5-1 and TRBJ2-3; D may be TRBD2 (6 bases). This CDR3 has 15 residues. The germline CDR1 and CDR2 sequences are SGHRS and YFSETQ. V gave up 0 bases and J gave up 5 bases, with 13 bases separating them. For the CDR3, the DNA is TGCGCCAGCAGCTTGGGACTAGGATCGATAGATACGCAGTATTTT. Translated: CASSLGLGSIDTQYF.

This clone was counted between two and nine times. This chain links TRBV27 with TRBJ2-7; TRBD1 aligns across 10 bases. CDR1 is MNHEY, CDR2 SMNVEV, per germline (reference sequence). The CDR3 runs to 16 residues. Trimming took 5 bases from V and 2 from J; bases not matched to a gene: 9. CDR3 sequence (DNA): TGTGCCAGCAGTGATACCCCGGGACAGGGGACCTACGAGCAGTACTTC. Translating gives CASSDTPGQGTYEQYF.

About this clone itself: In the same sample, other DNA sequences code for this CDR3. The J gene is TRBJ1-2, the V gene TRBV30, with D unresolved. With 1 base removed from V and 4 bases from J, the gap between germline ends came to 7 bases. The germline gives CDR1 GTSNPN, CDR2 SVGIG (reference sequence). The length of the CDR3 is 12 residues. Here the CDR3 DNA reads TGTGCCTGGAGTGGAGGCACCTATGGCTACACCTTC. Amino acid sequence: CAWSGGTYGYTF.

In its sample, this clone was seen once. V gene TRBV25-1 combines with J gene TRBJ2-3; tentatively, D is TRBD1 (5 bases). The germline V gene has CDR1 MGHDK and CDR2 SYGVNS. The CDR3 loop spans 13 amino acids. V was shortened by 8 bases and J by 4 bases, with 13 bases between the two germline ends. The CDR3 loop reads CASRVGASDTQYF. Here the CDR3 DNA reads TGTGCCAGCCGCGTTGGGGCATCAGATACGCAGTATTTT.

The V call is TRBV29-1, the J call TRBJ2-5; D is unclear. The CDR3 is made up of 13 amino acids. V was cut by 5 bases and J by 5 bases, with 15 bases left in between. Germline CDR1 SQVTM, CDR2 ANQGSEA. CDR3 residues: CSVNPGSGETQYF. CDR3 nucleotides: TGCAGCGTTAACCCGGGCTCTGGGGAGACCCAGTACTTC.

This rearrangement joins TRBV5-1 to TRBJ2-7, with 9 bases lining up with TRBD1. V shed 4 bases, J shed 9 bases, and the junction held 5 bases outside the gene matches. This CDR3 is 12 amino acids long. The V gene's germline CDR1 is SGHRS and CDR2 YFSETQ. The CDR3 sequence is CASSRDREAQYF. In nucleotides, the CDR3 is TGCGCCAGCAGCCGGGACAGGGAAGCGCAGTACTTC.

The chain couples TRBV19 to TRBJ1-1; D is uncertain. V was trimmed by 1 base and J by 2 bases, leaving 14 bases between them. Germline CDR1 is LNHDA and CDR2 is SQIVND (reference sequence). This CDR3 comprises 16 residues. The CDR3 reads CASSIARRGVNTEAFF. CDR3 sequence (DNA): TGTGCCAGTAGTATAGCCCGTCGGGGAGTAAACACTGAAGCTTTCTTT. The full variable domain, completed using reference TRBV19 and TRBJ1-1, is DGGITQSPKYLFRKEGQNVTLSCEQNLNHDAMYWYRQDPGQGLRLIYYSQIVNDFQKGDIAEGYSVSREKKESFPLTVTSAQKNPTAFYLCASSIARRGVNTEAFFGQGTRLTVV.

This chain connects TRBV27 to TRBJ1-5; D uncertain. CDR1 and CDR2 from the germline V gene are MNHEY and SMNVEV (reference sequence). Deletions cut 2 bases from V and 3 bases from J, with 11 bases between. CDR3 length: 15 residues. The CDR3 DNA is TGTGCCAGCAGTTTACTGGGGATCACCAATCAGCCCCAGCATTTT. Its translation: CASSLLGITNQPQHF.

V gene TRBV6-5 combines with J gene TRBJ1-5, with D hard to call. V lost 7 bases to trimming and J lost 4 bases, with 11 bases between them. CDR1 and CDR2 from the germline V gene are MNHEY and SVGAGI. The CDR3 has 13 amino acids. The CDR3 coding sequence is TGTGCCAGCACCCCAGGATCAAATCAGCCCCAGCATTTT. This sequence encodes CASTPGSNQPQHF.

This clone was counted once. CDR3 amino acids: CSVVVGKKLFF. The CDR3 DNA reads as TGCAGCGTTGTGGTAGGGAAAAAACTGTTTTTT. This sequence joins TRBV29-1 and TRBJ1-4; D remains unclear. V gave up 4 bases and J gave up 9 bases, with 9 bases separating them. The CDR3 has 11 residues. CDR1 SQVTM and CDR2 ANQGSEA come from the germline V gene.

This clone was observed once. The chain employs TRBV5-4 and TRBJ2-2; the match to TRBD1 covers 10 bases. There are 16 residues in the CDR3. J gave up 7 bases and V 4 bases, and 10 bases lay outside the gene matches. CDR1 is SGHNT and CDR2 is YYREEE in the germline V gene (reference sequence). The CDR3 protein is CASSPQGRDRGGELFF. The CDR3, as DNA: TGTGCCAGCAGCCCTCAGGGCAGGGACAGGGGCGGGGAGCTGTTTTTT.

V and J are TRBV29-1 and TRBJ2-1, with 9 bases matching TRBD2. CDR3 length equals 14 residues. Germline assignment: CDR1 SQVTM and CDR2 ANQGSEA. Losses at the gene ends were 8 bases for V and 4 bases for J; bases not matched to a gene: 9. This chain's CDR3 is CSHDGLAQYNEQFF. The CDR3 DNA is TGCAGCCATGACGGACTAGCGCAATACAATGAGCAGTTCTTC.

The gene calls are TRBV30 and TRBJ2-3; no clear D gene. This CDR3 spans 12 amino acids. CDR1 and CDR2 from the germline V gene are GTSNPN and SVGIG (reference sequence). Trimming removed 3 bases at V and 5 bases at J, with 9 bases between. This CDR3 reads CAWSLGLDTQYF. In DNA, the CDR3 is TGTGCCTGGAGCCTGGGGTTAGATACGCAGTATTTT.

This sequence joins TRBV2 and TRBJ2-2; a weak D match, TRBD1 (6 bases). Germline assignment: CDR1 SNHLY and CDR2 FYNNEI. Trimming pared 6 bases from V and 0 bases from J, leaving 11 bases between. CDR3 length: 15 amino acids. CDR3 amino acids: CASRQTGSNTGELFF. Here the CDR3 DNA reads TGTGCCAGCAGACAGACAGGATCGAACACCGGGGAGCTGTTTTTT.

This CDR3 is CAWSGDSSGQPQHF. The CDR3 nucleotides read TGTGCCTGGAGTGGGGACTCCTCGGGACAGCCCCAGCATTTT. The V call is TRBV30, the J call TRBJ1-5; TRBD1 is a possible D gene (5 bases). The germline V gene encodes CDR1 GTSNPN and CDR2 SVGIG (reference sequence). Trimming removed 1 base at V and 7 bases at J, with 14 bases between. This CDR3 is built from 14 residues.

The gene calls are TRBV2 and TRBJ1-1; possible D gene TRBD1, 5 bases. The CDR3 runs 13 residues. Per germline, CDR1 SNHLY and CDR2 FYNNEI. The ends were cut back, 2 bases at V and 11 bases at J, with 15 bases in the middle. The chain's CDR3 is CASSERDDGDAFF. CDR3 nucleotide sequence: TGTGCCAGCAGTGAACGGGACGACGGGGATGCTTTCTTT.

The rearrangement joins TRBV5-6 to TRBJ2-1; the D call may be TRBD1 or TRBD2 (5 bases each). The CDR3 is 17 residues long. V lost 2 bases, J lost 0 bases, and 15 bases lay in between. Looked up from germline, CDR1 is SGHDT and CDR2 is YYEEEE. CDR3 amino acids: CASSFRGAPSSYNEQFF. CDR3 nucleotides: TGTGCCAGCAGCTTCCGAGGGGCCCCGAGCTCCTACAATGAGCAGTTCTTC.

In DNA, the CDR3 is TGCACCGCTGCGGGGCAACTCACCGGGGAGCTGTTTTTT. This codes for CTAAGQLTGELFF. V is TRBV29-1 and J is TRBJ2-2; possible D gene TRBD2, 6 bases. CDR1 and CDR2 from the germline V gene are SQVTM and ANQGSEA. The CDR3 is 13 amino acids.

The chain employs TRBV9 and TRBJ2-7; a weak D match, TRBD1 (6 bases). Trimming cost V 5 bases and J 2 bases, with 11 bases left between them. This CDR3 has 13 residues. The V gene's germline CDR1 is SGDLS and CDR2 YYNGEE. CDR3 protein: CASSPTGTYEQYF. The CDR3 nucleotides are TGTGCCAGCAGTCCCACAGGGACCTACGAGCAGTACTTC.

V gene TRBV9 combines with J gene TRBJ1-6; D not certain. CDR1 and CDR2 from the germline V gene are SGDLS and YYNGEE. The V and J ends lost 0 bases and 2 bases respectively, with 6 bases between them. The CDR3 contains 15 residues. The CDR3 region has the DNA TGTGCCAGCAGCGTAGGGGCGGCCTATAATTCACCCCTCCACTTT. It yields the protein CASSVGAAYNSPLHF.